Below are 16 T cell receptor beta chains sequenced from a single sample in a study of cytomegalovirus exposure and HLA in healthy donors. Vbeta (60) and Jbeta (13) primers were used in the PCR. Repertoires were generated with immunoSEQ multiplex PCR, while TCRdb's copy carries only in-frame clones and drops some. Of about 140,000 clones in the sample, more than 70% were seen once. Sequenced sample: PBMCs. The receptors shown here come from a male donor in good health and CMV-seronegative.

In its sample, this clone was seen a few times. The CDR3 DNA is TGTGCCATCAGTGAGTCCCGGGACAGGGTCGGTGAGCAGTTCTTC. Residues: CAISESRDRVGEQFF. The chain uses TRBV10-3 and TRBJ2-1, with 9 bases identical to TRBD1. The length of the CDR3 is 15 residues. Germline V gives CDR1 ENHRY, CDR2 SYGVKD. V lost 0 bases, J lost 9 bases, and 6 bases stayed unmatched.

This chain links TRBV29-1 with TRBJ1-4, with 8 positions matching TRBD1. CDR3 length: 14 amino acids. Germline CDR1 and CDR2: SQVTM and ANQGSEA. Trimming removed 3 bases from V and 5 bases from J; junction bases left unmatched: 5. In nucleotides, the CDR3 is TGCAGCGTTGACGCAGGGGGCCTAAATGAAAAACTGTTTTTT. Its translation: CSVDAGGLNEKLFF.

This clone was seen only a few times. The chain links TRBV12-5 to TRBJ2-3; weak D call: TRBD1 (7 bases). Germline V gene data show CDR1 as LGHNT and CDR2 as FRNRAP. This CDR3 has 14 amino acids. Trimming removed 5 bases from V and 3 bases from J, with 12 bases in between. CDR3 sequence (DNA): TGTGCTAGTGGTGCGGGACAGAATACAGATACGCAGTATTTT. As protein: CASGAGQNTDTQYF.

The V call is TRBV18, the J call TRBJ2-2; D gene ambiguous. With 2 bases removed from V and 5 bases from J, the gap between germline ends came to 9 bases. The CDR3 is made up of 14 amino acids. Germline V lookup: CDR1 KGHSH, CDR2 LQKENI. CDR3 sequence: CASSPTTVTGELFF. Here the CDR3 DNA reads TGTGCCAGCTCACCAACCACGGTGACCGGGGAGCTGTTTTTT.

The chain is built from TRBV28 and TRBJ1-1; TRBD1 matches 7 bases. Germline trimming cut 3 bases from V and 1 base from J; bases unmatched to any gene: 5. Per germline, CDR1 MDHEN and CDR2 SYDVKM. The CDR3 loop spans 15 amino acids. The chain's CDR3 is CASSFSGTENTEAFF. The CDR3 DNA reads TGTGCCAGCAGTTTCTCCGGGACAGAGAACACTGAAGCTTTCTTT.

This chain joins TRBV28 and TRBJ1-2; D remains unclear. Trimming removed 5 bases at V and 8 bases at J, with 15 bases between. The CDR3 contains 13 residues. Germline values: CDR1 MDHEN, CDR2 SYDVKM. In DNA form, the CDR3 reads TGTGCCAGCAGTCTCTCGGGTAACCGGGGCTACACCTTC. It codes for CASSLSGNRGYTF.

The chain carries TRBV9 and TRBJ1-2; TRBD1 agrees at 8 bases. V lost 0 bases and J lost 8; bases outside the gene matches: 9. This CDR3 is built from 15 residues. Germline lookup yields CDR1 SGDLS and CDR2 YYNGEE. The CDR3 nucleotides read TGTGCCAGCAGCGTAGTAGGGACAGGCGGTCAAGGCTACACCTTC. Its protein product is CASSVVGTGGQGYTF.

The chain uses TRBV28 and TRBJ1-4, with 9 bases identical to TRBD1. The germline V gene encodes CDR1 MDHEN and CDR2 SYDVKM. V lost 8 bases to trimming and J lost 5 bases; unmatched junction nucleotides: 9. This CDR3 is 15 amino acids long. This CDR3 is CASSGGDRGNEKLFF. The CDR3 coding sequence is TGTGCCAGCTCCGGAGGAGACAGGGGGAATGAAAAACTGTTTTTT.

The chain uses TRBV19 and TRBJ1-4; possible D gene TRBD1, 6 bases. CDR1 and CDR2 from the germline V gene are LNHDA and SQIVND (reference sequence). V was cut by 6 bases and J by 5 bases, with 22 bases left in between. This CDR3 contains 17 residues. This CDR3 reads CASSPFGWAGENEKLFF. The DNA for the CDR3 is TGTGCCAGTAGCCCGTTCGGGTGGGCAGGGGAGAATGAAAAACTGTTTTTT.

The chain links TRBV2 to TRBJ2-7; 8 nucleotides line up with TRBD1. CDR3 length equals 11 residues. V was clipped by 8 bases and J by 3 bases; unmatched bases: 0. The V gene's germline CDR1 is SNHLY and CDR2 FYNNEI. CDR3 coding DNA: TGTGCCAGCGGACAGGGCTACGAGCAGTACTTC. Protein product: CASGQGYEQYF. The entire variable domain, with the rest obtained from reference TRBV2 and TRBJ2-7, is as follows: EPEVTQTPSHQVTQMGQEVILRCVPISNHLYFYWYRQILGQKVEFLVSFYNNEISEKSEIFDDQFSVERPDGSNFTLKIRSTKLEDSAMYFCASGQGYEQYFGPGTRLTVT.

The V and J genes are TRBV29-1 and TRBJ2-1; TRBD1 aligns across 7 bases. CDR3 size: 13 residues. Germline CDR1 and CDR2: SQVTM and ANQGSEA. The trim removed 4 bases at V and 6 bases at J, leaving 6 bases unmatched. The CDR3 here is CSVGRTGSNEQFF. In DNA, the CDR3 is TGCAGCGTTGGTAGGACAGGCTCCAATGAGCAGTTCTTC.

This chain uses TRBV2 with TRBJ2-2; 7 nucleotides match TRBD1. Germline trimming cut 7 bases from V and 0 bases from J; bases unmatched to any gene: 2. CDR1 is SNHLY, CDR2 FYNNEI, per germline. This CDR3 is 14 amino acids long. CDR3 DNA: TGTGCCAGCATGGGGACAGCGAACACCGGGGAGCTGTTTTTT. This encodes CASMGTANTGELFF. The full variable domain, completed using reference TRBV2 and TRBJ2-2, is EPEVTQTPSHQVTQMGQEVILRCVPISNHLYFYWYRQILGQKVEFLVSFYNNEISEKSEIFDDQFSVERPDGSNFTLKIRSTKLEDSAMYFCASMGTANTGELFFGEGSRLTVL.

The chain combines TRBV7-2 with TRBJ1-1; 9 bases line up with TRBD1. The CDR3 totals 14 residues. The V and J ends lost 5 bases and 4 bases, in that order; junction bases with no gene match: 5. Germline V gene data show CDR1 as SGHTA and CDR2 as FQGNSA. The CDR3 coding sequence is TGTGCCAGCAGCACCCGGGACAGGGTCACTGAAGCTTTCTTT. Residues: CASSTRDRVTEAFF.

The chain is built from TRBV15 and TRBJ2-3; D possibly corresponds to TRBD2 (6 bases). This CDR3 has 15 residues. Looked up from germline, CDR1 is LNHNV and CDR2 is YYDKDF (reference sequence). V lost 5 bases to trimming and J lost 0 bases, with 12 bases between them. The CDR3 DNA reads as TGTGCCACCAGCCTAGGCGGGGAGAGCACAGATACGCAGTATTTT. Its translation is CATSLGGESTDTQYF.

The table lists this clone with a count of one. The chain is built from TRBV6-5 and TRBJ2-7; D perhaps matches TRBD2 (6 bases). This CDR3 has 15 amino acids. Trimming left V 6 bases short and J 2 bases short, with 17 bases between. Per germline, CDR1 MNHEY and CDR2 SVGAGI. The chain's CDR3 is CASRPVGTLTYEQYF. CDR3 sequence (DNA): TGTGCCAGCAGGCCAGTGGGGACTCTGACCTACGAGCAGTACTTC.

The chain combines TRBV15 with TRBJ1-1, with no clear D. V was trimmed by 4 bases and J by 6 bases, leaving 6 bases between them. Germline values: CDR1 LNHNV, CDR2 YYDKDF (reference sequence). This CDR3 contains 11 residues. The CDR3 loop is CATSNGAEAFF. The CDR3, as DNA: TGTGCCACCAGCAATGGAGCTGAAGCTTTCTTT. Full variable domain (outside the CDR3, taken from reference TRBV15 and TRBJ1-1): DAMVIQNPRYQVTQFGKPVTLSCSQTLNHNVMYWYQQKSSQAPKLLFHYYDKDFNNEADTPDNFQSRRPNTSFCFLDIRSPGLGDTAMYLCATSNGAEAFFGQGTRLTVV.